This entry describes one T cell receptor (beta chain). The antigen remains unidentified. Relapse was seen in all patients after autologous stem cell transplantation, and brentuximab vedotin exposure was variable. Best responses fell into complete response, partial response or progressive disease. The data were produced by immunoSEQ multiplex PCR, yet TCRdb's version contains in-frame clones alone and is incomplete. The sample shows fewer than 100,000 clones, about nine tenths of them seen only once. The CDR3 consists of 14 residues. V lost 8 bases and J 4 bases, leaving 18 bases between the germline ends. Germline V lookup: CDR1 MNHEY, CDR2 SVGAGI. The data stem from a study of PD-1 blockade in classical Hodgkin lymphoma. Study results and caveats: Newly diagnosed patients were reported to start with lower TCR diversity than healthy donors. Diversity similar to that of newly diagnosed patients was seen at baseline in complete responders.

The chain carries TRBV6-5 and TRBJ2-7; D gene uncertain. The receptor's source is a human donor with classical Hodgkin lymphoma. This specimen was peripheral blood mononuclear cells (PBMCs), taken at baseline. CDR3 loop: CASVNPSPTYEQYF. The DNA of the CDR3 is TGTGCCAGCGTAAACCCTTCTCCTACTTACGAGCAGTACTTC.